The TCR beta chain under discussion was sequenced for a study of shared clonotypes between healthy human individuals. The CDR3 has 12 residues. Germline CDR1 MNHEY, CDR2 SVGAGI. Turning to this clone: One junction end does not reproduce the germline sequence, and a read error may be involved.

The protocol was immunoSEQ multiplex PCR, while the TCRdb copy is restricted to in-frame clones and leaves out a portion. The data contain approximately 2,300,000 clones, less than 95% of them singletons. The V and J genes are TRBV6-5 and TRBJ2-5, with 11 bases lining up with TRBD1. The receptor was derived from a man between 18 and 29 years old in good health. Some clones in this sample may be carry-over from other donors' samples. The sample was naive CD4+ T cells from PBMCs. Regarding subset: CD45RA+ positively selected. The chain's CDR3 is CASSTGQGGRNF. The DNA for the CDR3 is TGTGCCAGCAGTACGGGACAGGGGGGTAGAAACTTC.